This note documents a single TCR beta chain sequence. The antigen remains undetermined. The sample is drawn from a study of blood T cells in healthy people across ages. Total RNA, at least 5 micrograms per sample, came from PBMCs. Sample-barcoded 5' priming and a J-beta primer mix drove a second PCR of 7 to 11 cycles. With 12 random nucleotides, a template-switch adaptor tagged each individual cDNA molecule. TCRdb itself ran the 5' RACE reads through MiXCR, one entry per CDR3 protein. The sample has approximately 880,000 distinct CDR3 sequences, roughly 48% seen once. Whole-study findings and limits: Compared with aged donors, long-lived donors showed fewer expanded clones, suggesting selection.

This TCR was sampled from a man in his thirties or forties in good health. Specimen: blood.

CDR3 sequence (DNA): TGCGCCAGACTTCCGGGACAGGGGAATTATGAGCAGTTCTTC. Its translation is CARLPGQGNYEQFF. The rearrangement uses TRBV5-1 and TRBJ2-1, with 10 bases that match TRBD1. J lost 8 bases, V lost 8 bases, and 10 bases had no gene match. The CDR3 runs to 14 residues. Per the germline V gene, CDR1 is SGHRS and CDR2 is YFSETQ.